This TCR beta chain was sequenced in a study of blood T cells in healthy people across ages. Findings of the study overall: Unsorted PBMCs ruled out conclusive naive versus antigen-experienced comparison.

The germline CDR1 and CDR2 sequences are MNHNS and SASEGT. Trimming pared 2 bases from V and 1 base from J, leaving 9 bases between. This CDR3 contains 15 residues. Total RNA was isolated from each sample in quantities of at least 6 micrograms. Through a sample-barcoded 5' primer and a J-beta primer mix, a second PCR was run for 7 to 11 cycles. Tags on each cDNA molecule came from a template-switch adaptor with 12 random nucleotides. TCRdb processed the 5' RACE reads anew with MiXCR; each CDR3 protein has one entry. This sample has 1.4 million or so distinct CDR3 sequences, with 40% to 45% found just once. This clonotype was observed at least ten times. Its antigen is unidentified.

Sequencing was done on a sample of blood. This TCR was recovered from a woman aged 18-35 years in good health. The J gene is TRBJ2-1, the V gene TRBV6-1; unclear D gene. The CDR3 DNA reads as TGTGCCAGCAGTGAAATGGCCGGATCCTACAATGAGCAGTTCTTC. This translates into CASSEMAGSYNEQFF.